These T cell receptor beta chains were read from a single sample in a study of blood T cells in healthy people across ages. TCRdb recomputed calls from the 5' RACE reads with MiXCR, one row per CDR3 protein. The sample has 700,000 to 950,000 distinct CDR3 sequences, roughly 47% seen once. Sample: blood. All receptors come from a woman aged 55-75 years in good health. The CDR3 runs from the conserved cysteine through the conserved F or W. The D gene is left open where the match is weak. Where a row states a size, it is once, few, many or the class of an expanded clone; other rows omit it.

V gene,J gene,clone size,D gene,CDR3 DNA,CDR3 protein
TRBV7-9,TRBJ1-2,few,TRBD1,TGTGCCAGCAGCTTACCCCAGGGGGACTATGGCTACACCTTC,CASSLPQGDYGYTF
TRBV2,TRBJ1-5,many,.,TGTGCCAGCAGTGCCTCGGCGGGGGGTATTCAGCCCCAGCATTTT,CASSASAGGIQPQHF
TRBV7-2,TRBJ2-3,few,TRBD2,TGTGCCAGCAGCTTAGAAGGTAGCGGGAATATAGATACGCAGTATTTT,CASSLEGSGNIDTQYF
TRBV6-2/TRBV6-3,TRBJ2-2,few,.,TGTGCCAGCAGTTACGGCTTTGGGACGCTTAACACCGGGGAGCTGTTTTTT,CASSYGFGTLNTGELFF
TRBV24-1,TRBJ2-1,.,TRBD1,TGTGCCACCAGTGATACGGGACAGGGGATGCATGAGCAGTTCTTC,CATSDTGQGMHEQFF
TRBV12-3/TRBV12-4,TRBJ2-2,.,.,TGTGCCAGCAGCTTGCGGAATAGGAGGACCGGGGAGCTGTTTTTT,CASSLRNRRTGELFF
TRBV5-1,TRBJ2-3,.,.,TGCGCCAGCAGCTCGGAAAACCCAGATACGCAGTATTTT,CASSSENPDTQYF
TRBV6-5,TRBJ2-3,hyperexpanded,TRBD1,TGTGCCAGCAGTTACTCGGGACAGTACACAGATACGCAGTATTTT,CASSYSGQYTDTQYF
TRBV10-3,TRBJ2-3,many,.,TGTGCCATAGGGCCAACAGATACGCAGTATTTT,CAIGPTDTQYF
TRBV20-1,TRBJ2-1,few,.,TGCAGTGCTCGAGACTCCTACAATGAGCAGTTCTTC,CSARDSYNEQFF